The source of this TCR beta chain is a study of shared clonotypes between healthy human individuals. The study's findings and limits: Blood was the sole source, and tissue repertoires probably differ.

Only CD45RO-negative cells positively selected for CCR7 counted as naive CD8 cells, so terminally differentiated effector memory CD45RA+ cells were excluded. Splitting of each subset's genomic DNA was done evenly across several immunoSEQ plates. Some clones are missing from TCRdb's copy, which holds only in-frame ones; the method was immunoSEQ multiplex PCR. This sample has about 2 million clones, with roughly 94% found just once. Points on this clone: The antigen remains undetermined.

The CDR3 has 14 residues. The germline CDR1 and CDR2 sequences are SGHNT and YYREEE (reference sequence). V gave up 4 bases and J gave up 5 bases, with 15 bases separating them. The sequenced material came from naive CD8+ T cells sorted from blood. The TCR sequence derives from a young man in good health. The rearrangement joins TRBV5-4 to TRBJ2-5, with D perhaps matching TRBD2 (6 bases). CDR3 residues: CASSARDLEETQYF. In DNA, the CDR3 is TGTGCCAGCAGCGCCCGGGACTTGGAGGAGACCCAGTACTTC.